The 29 T cell receptor beta chains below come from one sample, sequenced in a study of cytomegalovirus exposure and HLA in healthy donors. A multiplex PCR was run with 60 Vbeta primers and 13 Jbeta primers. Profiling relied on immunoSEQ multiplex PCR, and the TCRdb table lists in-frame clones only, not all of them. The sample spans over 50,000 clones; the ten largest clones claim roughly 9.6%. The sequencing sample was made of PBMCs. Source of these receptors: a man aged 45-65 years in good health and CMV-seropositive.

In regard to this clone: The same CDR3 is also encoded by other DNA sequences in this sample. J is TRBJ2-7 and V is TRBV4-1; D not resolved. V shed 1 base and J shed 2 bases, with 6 bases lying between them. Germline V gene sequence: CDR1 MGHRA, CDR2 YSYEKL. The CDR3 extends over 13 amino acids. In nucleotides, the CDR3 is TGCGCCAGCAGCCAAGGTTCAGCCTACGAGCAGTACTTC. This encodes CASSQGSAYEQYF.

CDR3 nucleotide sequence: TGTGCCAGCAGCTCCAAATATGGGGGGGATGGCTACACCTTC. Protein sequence: CASSSKYGGDGYTF. V and J are TRBV7-6 and TRBJ1-2, with TRBD1 as a possible D gene (5 bases). The germline V gene has CDR1 SGHVS and CDR2 FNYEAQ. Between the trimmed V and J ends, which lost 4 bases and 6 bases, there was a span of 15 bases. CDR3 length equals 14 residues.

The CDR3: CASSNRQQGKFF. DNA of the CDR3: TGTGCCAGCAGCAACCGACAGCAAGGGAAGTTCTTC. The V and J genes are TRBV6-5 and TRBJ2-1; maybe TRBD1 (5 bases). CDR3 size: 12 residues. The germline gives CDR1 MNHEY, CDR2 SVGAGI. V lost 6 bases, J lost 14 bases, and 17 bases lay in between.

This chain connects TRBV7-2 to TRBJ2-3; 8 bases map to TRBD2. This CDR3 region has 17 residues. Germline CDR1 and CDR2: SGHTA and FQGNSA. V trimming: 3 bases; J trimming: 2 bases; junction bases outside the gene matches: 10. The CDR3 sequence: CASSFTRAGGYTDTQYF. The CDR3 coding sequence is TGTGCCAGCAGCTTCACCCGGGCGGGGGGCTACACAGATACGCAGTATTTT.

The V and J genes are TRBV18 and TRBJ2-4, with D possibly TRBD1 on 6 matching bases. This CDR3 is 16 amino acids long. V was shortened by 0 bases and J by 7 bases, with 16 bases between the two germline ends. From germline, CDR1 is KGHSH and CDR2 LQKENI. The CDR3 is CASSPPGTGKVNIQYF. CDR3 in DNA: TGTGCCAGCTCACCACCCGGAACAGGGAAGGTTAACATTCAGTACTTC.

The rearrangement joins TRBV7-3 to TRBJ2-5; 8 bases fit TRBD1. CDR1 SGHTA and CDR2 FQGTGA come from the germline V gene. The CDR3 is made up of 14 amino acids. The V gene end was trimmed by 4 bases and the J gene end by 1 base; junction bases not matched to a gene: 2. The CDR3 sequence: CASSSGQGQETQYF. Here the CDR3 DNA reads TGTGCCAGCAGCTCAGGACAGGGCCAAGAGACCCAGTACTTC.

In DNA, the CDR3 is TGTGCCAGCAAGTCCCTTAAGGGGACAGGGACCTTC. It encodes CASKSLKGTGTF. V gene TRBV6-1 combines with J gene TRBJ1-2; 9 bases fit TRBD1. CDR1 is MNHNS, CDR2 SASEGT, per germline. The CDR3 covers 12 residues. V trimming: 7 bases; J trimming: 14 bases; junction bases outside the gene matches: 11.

The gene calls are TRBV5-1 and TRBJ1-1; 7 bases fit TRBD1. V lost 6 bases and J lost 1; bases outside the gene matches: 3. Germline lookup yields CDR1 SGHRS and CDR2 YFSETQ. The CDR3 consists of 13 residues. The chain's CDR3 is CASTQGGNTEAFF. Written as DNA, the CDR3 is TGCGCCAGCACTCAGGGGGGGAACACTGAAGCTTTCTTT.

The V call is TRBV6-1, the J call TRBJ1-2, with 8 bases aligning to TRBD1. Germline trimming cut 5 bases from V and 4 bases from J; bases unmatched to any gene: 3. The germline V gene has CDR1 MNHNS and CDR2 SASEGT. The length of the CDR3 is 13 residues. The CDR3, as DNA: TGTGCCAGCAGTCCGGACAGGGTCTATGGCTACACCTTC. Protein sequence: CASSPDRVYGYTF.

With respect to this clone: The junction shows a germline mismatch at one end, possibly a read error. As DNA, the CDR3 is TGTGCCAGCAGCGTCGACAGCACAGATAAGCAGTATTTT. It specifies CASSVDSTDKQYF. The chain combines TRBV5-4 with TRBJ2-3; perhaps TRBD1 as D (5 bases). The V gene's germline CDR1 is SGHNT and CDR2 YYREEE (reference sequence). This CDR3 region has 13 residues.

This chain joins TRBV4-2 and TRBJ1-1, with a weak D call TRBD1 (6 bases). The germline CDR1 and CDR2 sequences are LGHNA and YNFKEQ. Trimming cost V 5 bases and J 1 base, with 17 bases left between them. This CDR3 contains 16 residues. The CDR3 loop reads CASSSSGQGPNTEAFF. The CDR3 DNA follows: TGTGCCAGCAGCTCCAGCGGCCAGGGGCCGAACACTGAAGCTTTCTTT.

The genes are TRBV4-1 and TRBJ2-7; no firm D call. The germline gives CDR1 MGHRA, CDR2 YSYEKL. V was shortened by 1 base and J by 3 bases, with 7 bases between the two germline ends. The CDR3 totals 13 residues. The CDR3 DNA is TGCGCCAGCAGCCAAGGGCTTAACTACGAGCAGTACTTC. Protein sequence: CASSQGLNYEQYF.

This chain uses TRBV13 with TRBJ1-1, with D possibly being TRBD1 (5 bases). This CDR3 is 14 amino acids long. In germline, CDR1 is PRHDT, CDR2 FYEKMQ (reference sequence). The V and J ends lost 0 bases and 1 base respectively, with 6 bases between them. The CDR3 DNA is TGTGCCAGCAGCTTAGGCAGGGCGAACACTGAAGCTTTCTTT. Its protein is CASSLGRANTEAFF.

The chain employs TRBV5-1 and TRBJ1-1; 7 bases map to TRBD1. The J segment lost 1 base and the V segment lost 0 bases, leaving 6 bases of the junction unmatched. The CDR3 extends over 16 amino acids. Germline V CDR1 and CDR2: SGHRS, YFSETQ. This chain's CDR3 is CASSLGDREKNTEAFF. The CDR3 coding sequence is TGCGCCAGCAGCTTGGGTGACAGGGAGAAGAACACTGAAGCTTTCTTT.

V and J are TRBV27 and TRBJ2-7; possible D gene TRBD2, 5 bases. Germline V gives CDR1 MNHEY, CDR2 SMNVEV (reference sequence). The CDR3 contains 15 residues. V lost 6 bases, J lost 0 bases, and 15 bases lay in between. DNA for the CDR3: TGTGCCAGCAGACGTACCTCCGGGGTCTCCTACGAGCAGTACTTC. Amino acids: CASRRTSGVSYEQYF.

CDR3 bases: TGTGCCTGGAGTCTAGACAGGGGGCGGAACACTGAAGCTTTCTTT. Its translation: CAWSLDRGRNTEAFF. The rearrangement joins TRBV30 to TRBJ1-1; TRBD1 matches at 10 bases. V was pared by 2 bases and J by 1 base, with 4 bases of the junction left unmatched. The CDR3 extends over 15 amino acids. Germline V gene sequence: CDR1 GTSNPN, CDR2 SVGIG (reference sequence).

This chain connects TRBV5-4 to TRBJ2-7, with a weak D call TRBD1 (5 bases). This CDR3 spans 12 amino acids. Germline loops: CDR1 SGHNT, CDR2 YYREEE (reference sequence). V was cut by 0 bases and J by 11 bases, with 12 bases left in between. The CDR3 is CASSLEGRREYF. The DNA of the CDR3 is TGTGCCAGCAGCTTGGAAGGGCGCAGGGAGTACTTC.

This rearrangement joins TRBV11-2 to TRBJ1-6; perhaps TRBD1 as D (5 bases). The CDR3 loop spans 14 amino acids. Germline V gene data show CDR1 as SGHAT and CDR2 as FQNNGV. Trimming took 6 bases from V and 9 from J, leaving 15 bases between them. CDR3 DNA: TGTGCCAGCAGAATGTCAGGGTCCATTTCACCCCTCCACTTT. This translates into CASRMSGSISPLHF.

The chain combines TRBV10-3 with TRBJ1-1; 7 bases are a match to TRBD1. This CDR3 is built from 12 residues. V shed 4 bases and J 5 bases; nucleotides not matched to a gene: 1. CDR1 is ENHRY, CDR2 SYGVKD, per germline. CDR3 bases: TGTGCCATCAGTGTGACAGGGACTGAAGCTTTCTTT. This sequence encodes CAISVTGTEAFF.

The V gene is TRBV9, the J gene TRBJ2-3, with 7 positions matching TRBD2. The CDR3 consists of 16 residues. CDR1 SGDLS and CDR2 YYNGEE come from the germline V gene. V gave up 0 bases and J gave up 4 bases; unmatched junction bases: 8. The CDR3 reads CASSVGVGGRADTQYF. The CDR3 region has the DNA TGTGCCAGCAGCGTAGGGGTCGGGGGGAGGGCAGATACGCAGTATTTT.

This chain connects TRBV19 to TRBJ1-1, with TRBD1 identical over 7 bases. Germline-derived CDR1 and CDR2 are LNHDA and SQIVND (reference sequence). The CDR3 length is 14 residues. V shed 1 base and J 6 bases; nucleotides not matched to a gene: 5. CDR3 DNA sequence: TGTGCCAGTAGTATAGGAGGGGGCGCCCCTGAAGCTTTCTTT. Translating gives CASSIGGGAPEAFF.

The genes are TRBV6-1 and TRBJ1-1, with D perhaps matching TRBD1 (5 bases). The germline V gene encodes CDR1 MNHNS and CDR2 SASEGT. The CDR3 spans 10 residues. The V end was cut by 6 bases, the J end by 8 bases, with 7 bases between. The CDR3 coding sequence is TGTGCCAGCAGGACAGAGGAAGCTTTCTTT. It encodes CASRTEEAFF.

The chain links TRBV9 to TRBJ1-6; perhaps TRBD1 as D (6 bases). CDR3 length: 12 residues. V was pared by 4 bases and J by 8 bases, with 7 bases between. Germline V gene lookup returns CDR1 SGDLS and CDR2 YYNGEE. The CDR3 reads CASSPGDSPLHF. Here the CDR3 DNA reads TGTGCCAGCAGCCCAGGGGATTCACCCCTCCACTTT.

This rearrangement joins TRBV7-9 to TRBJ2-1; weak D call: TRBD2 (6 bases). Germline-derived CDR1 and CDR2 are SEHNR and FQNEAQ (reference sequence). The CDR3 is 14 amino acids. Trimming shortened V by 5 bases and J by 5 bases, and 13 bases separated the two germline ends. CDR3 in DNA: TGTGCCAGCAGCCTAATGGAGGGACACAATGAGCAGTTCTTC. Protein product: CASSLMEGHNEQFF.

DNA of the CDR3: TGTGCCAGCAGCTTGTCAGGGGGCTTGGTTTACACTGAAGCTTTCTTT. Translation gives CASSLSGGLVYTEAFF. The chain has TRBV7-2 and TRBJ1-1; TRBD1 matches 8 bases. The V gene's germline CDR1 is SGHTA and CDR2 FQGNSA. The trim removed 3 bases at V and 3 bases at J, leaving 9 bases unmatched. The CDR3 runs to 16 residues.

The chain uses TRBV4-3 and TRBJ2-3; tentatively, D is TRBD2 (7 bases). Per germline, CDR1 LGHNA and CDR2 YSLEER. V was shortened by 0 bases and J by 4 bases, with 17 bases between the two germline ends. This CDR3 spans 17 amino acids. CDR3 coding DNA: TGCGCCAGCAGCCAAGATTGGGGGGGGGCCAGTTCAGATACGCAGTATTTT. This sequence encodes CASSQDWGGASSDTQYF.

The chain employs TRBV28 and TRBJ2-3; a weak D match, TRBD2 (6 bases). Germline V gene data show CDR1 as MDHEN and CDR2 as SYDVKM. This CDR3 has 13 residues. Trimming shortened V by 6 bases and J by 2 bases, and 9 bases separated the two germline ends. The CDR3 region is CASRGLFTDTQYF. In DNA form, the CDR3 reads TGTGCCAGCAGAGGACTATTCACAGATACGCAGTATTTT.

The V gene is TRBV30, the J gene TRBJ2-6; the match to TRBD1 covers 10 bases. V lost 7 bases, J lost 2 bases, and 11 bases stayed unmatched. The CDR3 spans 17 residues. The germline gives CDR1 GTSNPN, CDR2 SVGIG (reference sequence). The CDR3 here is CALNSGQGWTGANVLTF. CDR3 in DNA: TGTGCCTTGAACTCGGGACAGGGGTGGACTGGGGCCAACGTCCTGACTTTC.

CDR3 sequence: CASRDGDSLARGYTF. The CDR3 DNA is TGTGCCAGCAGGGATGGAGACAGCCTTGCTCGTGGCTACACCTTC. The J gene is TRBJ1-2, the V gene TRBV28; weak D call: TRBD1 (5 bases). CDR1 and CDR2 from the germline V gene are MDHEN and SYDVKM. This CDR3 spans 15 amino acids. The V gene lost 6 bases and the J gene lost 7 bases, with 21 bases spanning the gap.